This T cell receptor beta chain came from a study of T cell responses to AZD1222 COVID-19 vaccine. Measured with immunoSEQ multiplex PCR; TCRdb has only the in-frame clones, and not every one. This table holds roughly 170,000 clones, 85% to 95% found once. Turning to this clone: Other nucleotide sequences in the sample specify the same CDR3.

The CDR3 contains 13 residues. CDR1 is KGHSH and CDR2 is LQKENI in the germline V gene. V shed 4 bases and J shed 3 bases, with 9 bases lying between them. This sample comprised peripheral blood, obtained on day 0 of AZD1222 vaccination. The clonotype comes from an adult in good health. The chain combines TRBV18 with TRBJ1-1; weak D call: TRBD1 (5 bases). The CDR3 DNA follows: TGTGCCAGCTCACTCGGGACTGACACTGAAGCTTTCTTT. Translated, it gives CASSLGTDTEAFF.